The count of the clone carrying this T cell receptor (beta chain) is one. Method: immunoSEQ multiplex PCR; TCRdb's copy keeps in-frame clones and lacks some. The sample records approximately 11,000 clones, roughly 80% being singletons. CDR1 is LNHDA and CDR2 is SQIVND in the germline V gene (reference sequence). The CDR3 covers 15 residues. The V end lost 6 bases, the J end lost 0 bases, and 11 bases lay between the germline ends. Time point of the sample: 2015-2016 season, 7 days after influenza vaccination. Each time point used about 40 to 100 mL of blood. These data belong to a study of follicular helper T cells after annual influenza vaccination. Study-level background: After each seasonal flu vaccination, blood came on days 0, 7 and 28.

The clonotype originates from an adult who received the influenza vaccine. This chain joins TRBV19 and TRBJ1-4; a weak D match, TRBD1 (5 bases). The sample here was CXCR5+ CD38- circulating T follicular helper cells from blood, taken 7 days after influenza vaccination. The subset is: circulating Tfh, non-naive CD4+CXCR5+PD-1+ (ICOS+CD38+ or ICOS-CD38-). In DNA form, the CDR3 reads TGTGCCAGTAGCCAACTGACAGCAACTAATGAAAAACTGTTTTTT. This codes for CASSQLTATNEKLFF.